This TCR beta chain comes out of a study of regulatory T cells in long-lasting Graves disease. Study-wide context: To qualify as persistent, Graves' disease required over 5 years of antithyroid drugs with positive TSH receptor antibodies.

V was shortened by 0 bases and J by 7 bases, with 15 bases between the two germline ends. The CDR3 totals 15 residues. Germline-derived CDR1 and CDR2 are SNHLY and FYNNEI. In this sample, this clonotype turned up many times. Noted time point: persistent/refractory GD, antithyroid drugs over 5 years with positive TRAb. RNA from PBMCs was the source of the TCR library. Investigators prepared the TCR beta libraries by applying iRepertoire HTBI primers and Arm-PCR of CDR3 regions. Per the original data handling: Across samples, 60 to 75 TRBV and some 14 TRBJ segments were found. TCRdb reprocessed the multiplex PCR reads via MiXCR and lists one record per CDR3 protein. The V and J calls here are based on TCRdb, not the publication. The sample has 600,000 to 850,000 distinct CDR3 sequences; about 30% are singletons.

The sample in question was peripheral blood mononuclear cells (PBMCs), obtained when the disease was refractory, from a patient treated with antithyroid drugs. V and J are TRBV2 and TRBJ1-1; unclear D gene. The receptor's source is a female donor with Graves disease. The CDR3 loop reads CASSEAPARKGEAFF. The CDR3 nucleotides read TGTGCCAGCAGTGAAGCCCCTGCGCGAAAGGGTGAAGCTTTCTTT.